The source of this TCR beta chain is a study of T cells in localized non-small cell lung cancer. As regards this clone: The antigen is not known.

The data were produced by immunoSEQ multiplex PCR, yet TCRdb's version contains in-frame clones alone and is incomplete. The sample holds tens of thousands of clones; 88% are singletons and the top ten take 20% to 25%. Study results and caveats: Overall survival was longer when the density of T cells in the blood was higher.

V was pared by 5 bases and J by 5 bases, with 11 bases between. The length of the CDR3 is 13 residues. Germline V gene sequence: CDR1 WNHNN, CDR2 SYGVQD (reference sequence). The rearrangement uses TRBV10-1 and TRBJ2-3; no clear D gene. This TCR came from a woman aged 35 to 69 with stage I squamous cell lung carcinoma. Specimen: peripheral blood, collected before any cancer treatment. The CDR3 DNA reads as TGCGCCAGCAGTCGTGGGGTCATAGATACGCAGTATTTT. It specifies CASSRGVIDTQYF.